Listed below are T cell receptor beta chains from one sample, sequenced in a study of brain T cells in children with intractable seizures. TCRdb's copy holds only in-frame clones and misses some; the assay was immunoSEQ multiplex PCR. The profile shows about 64,000 clones, approximately 95% of them singletons. The material was peripheral blood, obtained at surgery. These receptors were collected from a boy under two years old with focal cortical dysplasia and intractable seizures. Each CDR3 is given with its conserved first and last residue. A D gene is named only where the DNA matches it firmly. Clone size is not always given. Where it is, it says once, few, many or a class for expanded clones.

TRBV4-2	NA	TRBJ1-2	NA	CAIPVAWGIPVNYGYTF	TGTGCCATCCCCGTAGCCTGGGGCATACCAGTTAACTATGGCTACACCTTC
TRBV28	TRBD2	TRBJ2-1	NA	CASTQAAGGPNEQFF	TGTGCCAGCACCCAGGCTGCGGGAGGTCCCAATGAGCAGTTCTTC
TRBV5-1	NA	TRBJ1-6	NA	CASTSQGGSPLHF	TGCGCCAGCACGAGCCAGGGTGGATCACCCCTCCACTTT
TRBV18	TRBD2	TRBJ2-7	NA	CASSLEGTSGIREQYF	TGTGCCAGCTCCCTCGAGGGGACTAGCGGCATTCGCGAGCAGTACTTC
TRBV25-1	TRBD1	TRBJ2-3	once	CARTGTASTDTQYF	TGTGCCAGAACCGGGACAGCAAGCACAGATACGCAGTATTTT
TRBV5-4	NA	TRBJ1-1	NA	CASTLGTANTEAFF	TGTGCCAGCACCCTCGGGACGGCGAACACTGAAGCTTTCTTT
TRBV5-1	NA	TRBJ1-2	NA	CASSLEHPRYGYTF	TGCGCCAGCAGCTTGGAACATCCGCGCTATGGCTACACCTTC
TRBV18	NA	TRBJ1-5	once	CASSLTGTSNQPQHF	TGTGCCAGCTCACTGACAGGTACTAGCAATCAGCCCCAGCATTTT
TRBV6-1	NA	TRBJ2-7	NA	CASSDAGFYEQYF	TGTGCCAGCAGTGATGCAGGTTTCTACGAGCAGTACTTC
TRBV9	NA	TRBJ2-7	NA	CASSYGEAPLPYEQYF	TGTGCCAGCAGTTACGGTGAGGCCCCCCTACCCTACGAGCAGTACTTC
TRBV18	NA	TRBJ2-5	NA	CASSVRRDQETQYF	TGTGCCAGCTCAGTCCGGCGAGACCAAGAGACCCAGTACTTC
TRBV25-1	NA	TRBJ1-1	once	CASSPSTGNTEAFF	TGTGCCAGCAGCCCTTCGACAGGGAACACTGAAGCTTTCTTT
TRBV19	NA	TRBJ1-1	NA	CASSPSGGMNTEAFF	TGTGCCAGTAGTCCGAGTGGGGGTATGAACACTGAAGCTTTCTTT
TRBV6-6	TRBD1	TRBJ2-1	NA	CASSYSTGGYNEQFF	TGTGCCAGCAGTTACTCGACAGGGGGCTACAATGAGCAGTTCTTC
TRBV7-9	TRBD1	TRBJ1-3	NA	CASSLRQGGNTIYF	TGTGCCAGCAGCTTACGACAGGGCGGAAACACCATATATTTT
TRBV10-3	NA	TRBJ1-2	NA	CAISEFLSGDGYTF	TGTGCCATCAGTGAGTTCCTATCGGGGGATGGCTACACCTTC
TRBV7-2	TRBD2	TRBJ2-5	once	CASSLWTSGGMETQYF	TGTGCCAGCAGCTTATGGACTAGCGGGGGGATGGAGACCCAGTACTTC
TRBV7-3	TRBD2	TRBJ2-3	NA	CASRGPSGADTQYF	TGTGCCAGCAGGGGCCCTAGCGGCGCAGATACGCAGTATTTT
TRBV7-3	NA	TRBJ1-1	NA	CASSLGANTEAFF	TGTGCCAGCAGCTTAGGCGCGAACACTGAAGCTTTCTTT
TRBV6-5	TRBD2	TRBJ2-2	NA	CASRDTSGNTGELFF	TGTGCCAGCAGGGATACTAGCGGGAACACCGGGGAGCTGTTTTTT
TRBV10-3	NA	TRBJ1-5	NA	CAISRRVTEIPQPQHF	TGTGCCATCAGCAGGCGTGTGACAGAAATTCCCCAGCCCCAGCATTTT
TRBV10-2	NA	TRBJ1-1	NA	CASSVGVNTEAFF	TGCGCCAGCAGTGTGGGTGTAAACACTGAAGCTTTCTTT
TRBV7-9	NA	TRBJ1-2	NA	CASSLDVGADYGYTF	TGTGCCAGCAGCTTAGACGTTGGGGCAGACTATGGCTACACCTTC
TRBV25-1	NA	TRBJ2-7	NA	CASRPPTSYEQYF	TGTGCCAGCAGGCCCCCCACCTCCTACGAGCAGTACTTC
TRBV2	NA	TRBJ2-7	NA	CASSFGRDGYEQYF	TGTGCCAGCAGTTTTGGGCGGGATGGATACGAGCAGTACTTC
TRBV3-1/TRBV3-2	NA	TRBJ2-3	NA	CASSQEGPASTDTQYF	TGTGCCAGCAGCCAAGAGGGACCAGCTAGCACAGATACGCAGTATTTT
TRBV5-1	NA	TRBJ2-7	NA	CASSLDRVDYEQYF	TGCGCCAGCAGCTTGGACAGGGTGGACTACGAGCAGTACTTC
TRBV10-3	TRBD1	TRBJ2-3	NA	CAISDIQGGTDTQYF	TGTGCCATCAGTGACATACAGGGGGGCACAGATACGCAGTATTTT
TRBV4-1	NA	TRBJ1-2	NA	CASSQNQATNYGYTF	TGCGCCAGCAGCCAAAACCAGGCGACTAACTATGGCTACACCTTC
TRBV6-5	NA	TRBJ1-4	NA	CAIRNGPNEKLFF	TGTGCCATCAGGAATGGGCCTAATGAAAAACTGTTTTTT
TRBV18	NA	TRBJ2-7	NA	CASSPNSAPYEQYF	TGTGCCAGCTCACCAAATTCGGCTCCCTACGAGCAGTACTTC
TRBV14	TRBD1	TRBJ2-1	NA	CASSLGQAVYNEQFF	TGTGCCAGCAGCTTGGGACAGGCGGTCTACAATGAGCAGTTCTTC
TRBV13	NA	TRBJ2-2	NA	CASRRTGNTGELFF	TGTGCCAGCAGACGAACAGGGAACACCGGGGAGCTGTTTTTT
TRBV6-2/TRBV6-3	TRBD2	TRBJ2-5	NA	CASSYSPGLAGTLQETQYF	TGTGCCAGCAGTTATTCGCCTGGACTAGCGGGGACCCTCCAAGAGACCCAGTACTTC
TRBV28	NA	TRBJ1-3	once	CASSSPLNSGNTIYF	TGTGCCAGCAGCAGCCCATTAAACTCTGGAAACACCATATATTTT
TRBV23-1	NA	TRBJ1-4	NA	CASSQPAPNEKLFF	TGCGCCAGCAGTCAACCAGCCCCTAATGAAAAACTGTTTTTT
TRBV19	NA	TRBJ1-3	NA	CASSKRFSGNTIYF	TGTGCCAGTAGTAAAAGATTCTCTGGAAACACCATATATTTT
TRBV18	TRBD2	TRBJ2-3	NA	CASSPSGGVFTDTQYF	TGTGCCAGCTCCCCTAGCGGGGGGGTATTCACAGATACGCAGTATTTT
TRBV7-9	NA	TRBJ1-6	NA	CASSLVVSPLHF	TGTGCCAGCAGCTTAGTAGTCTCACCCCTCCACTTT
TRBV6-5	NA	TRBJ1-6	NA	CASCRTFYNSPLHF	TGTGCCAGCTGCCGAACTTTCTATAATTCACCCCTCCACTTT
TRBV19	NA	TRBJ2-1	NA	CASSIGGTSINEQFF	TGTGCCAGTAGTATAGGGGGAACTAGCATCAATGAGCAGTTCTTC
TRBV6-2/TRBV6-3	NA	TRBJ2-7	NA	CASSQSSYEQYF	TGTGCCAGCAGCCAGAGCTCCTACGAGCAGTACTTC
TRBV4-1	NA	TRBJ1-2	NA	CASSQDDTEGYGYTF	TGCGCCAGCAGCCAAGATGACACGGAGGGGTATGGCTACACCTTC
TRBV6-5	NA	TRBJ2-5	NA	CASSYSWPQETQYF	TGTGCCAGCAGTTACTCCTGGCCCCAAGAGACCCAGTACTTC
TRBV14	TRBD2	TRBJ2-1	NA	CASSPLAGGLNEQFF	TGTGCCAGCAGTCCCCTAGCGGGAGGGCTCAATGAGCAGTTCTTC